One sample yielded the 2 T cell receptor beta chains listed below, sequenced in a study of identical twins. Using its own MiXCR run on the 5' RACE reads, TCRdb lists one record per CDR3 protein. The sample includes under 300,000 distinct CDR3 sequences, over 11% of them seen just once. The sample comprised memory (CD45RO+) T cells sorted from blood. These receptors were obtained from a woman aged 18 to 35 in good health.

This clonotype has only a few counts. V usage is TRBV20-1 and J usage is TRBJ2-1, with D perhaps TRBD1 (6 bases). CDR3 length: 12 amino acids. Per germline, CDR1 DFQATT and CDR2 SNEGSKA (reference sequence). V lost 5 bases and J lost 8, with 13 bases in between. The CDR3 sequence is CSALYRVDEQFF. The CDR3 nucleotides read TGCAGTGCTTTATACAGGGTCGATGAGCAGTTCTTC.

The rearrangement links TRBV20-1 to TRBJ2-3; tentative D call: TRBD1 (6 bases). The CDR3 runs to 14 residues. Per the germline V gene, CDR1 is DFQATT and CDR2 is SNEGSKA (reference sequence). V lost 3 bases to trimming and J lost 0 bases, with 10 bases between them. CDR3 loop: CSASRGGSTDTQYF. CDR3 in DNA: TGCAGTGCTAGTAGAGGGGGTAGCACAGATACGCAGTATTTT.